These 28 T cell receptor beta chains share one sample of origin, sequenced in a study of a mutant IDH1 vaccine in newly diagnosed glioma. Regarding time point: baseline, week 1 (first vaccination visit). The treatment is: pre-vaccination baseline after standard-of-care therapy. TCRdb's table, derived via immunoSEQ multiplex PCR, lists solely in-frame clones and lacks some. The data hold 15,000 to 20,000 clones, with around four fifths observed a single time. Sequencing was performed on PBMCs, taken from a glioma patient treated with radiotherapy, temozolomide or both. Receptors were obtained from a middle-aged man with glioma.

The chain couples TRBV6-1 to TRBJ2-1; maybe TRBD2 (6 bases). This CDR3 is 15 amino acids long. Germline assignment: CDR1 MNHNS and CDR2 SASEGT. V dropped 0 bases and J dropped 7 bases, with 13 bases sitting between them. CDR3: CASSEAPSGWNEQFF. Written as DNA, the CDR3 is TGTGCCAGCAGTGAAGCCCCCAGCGGGTGGAATGAGCAGTTCTTC.

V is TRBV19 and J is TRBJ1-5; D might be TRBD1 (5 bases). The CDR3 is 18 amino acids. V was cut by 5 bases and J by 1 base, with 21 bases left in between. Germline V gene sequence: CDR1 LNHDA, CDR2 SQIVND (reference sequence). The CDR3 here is CASSPSGIYGGSNQPQHF. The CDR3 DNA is TGTGCCAGTAGTCCCTCTGGCATATACGGGGGGAGCAATCAGCCCCAGCATTTT.

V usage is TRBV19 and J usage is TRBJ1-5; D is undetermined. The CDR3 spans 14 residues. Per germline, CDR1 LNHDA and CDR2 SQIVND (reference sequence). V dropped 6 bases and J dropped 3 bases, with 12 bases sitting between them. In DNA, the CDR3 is TGTGCCAGTAGGGGTGATAGTTCCAATCAGCCCCAGCATTTT. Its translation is CASRGDSSNQPQHF.

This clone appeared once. The CDR3 loop reads CASSLGHRDPGTGELFF. The CDR3 nucleotides are TGCGCCAGCAGCTTGGGGCACAGGGATCCTGGCACCGGGGAGCTGTTTTTT. The rearrangement links TRBV5-1 to TRBJ2-2; maybe TRBD1 (6 bases). Per the germline V gene, CDR1 is SGHRS and CDR2 is YFSETQ. The CDR3 sequence is 17 residues long. Trimming removed 0 bases from V and 4 bases from J, with 16 bases in between.

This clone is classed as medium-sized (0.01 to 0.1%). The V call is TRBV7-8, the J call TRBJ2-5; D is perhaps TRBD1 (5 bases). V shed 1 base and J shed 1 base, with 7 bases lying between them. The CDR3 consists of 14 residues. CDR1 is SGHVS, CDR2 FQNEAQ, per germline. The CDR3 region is CASSLVTVQETQYF. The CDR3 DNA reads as TGTGCCAGCAGCTTAGTGACAGTCCAAGAGACCCAGTACTTC.

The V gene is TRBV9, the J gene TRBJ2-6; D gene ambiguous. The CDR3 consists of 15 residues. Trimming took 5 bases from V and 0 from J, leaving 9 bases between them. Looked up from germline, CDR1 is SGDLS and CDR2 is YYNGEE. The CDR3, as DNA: TGTGCCAGCAGGCGGAGTCACTCTGGGGCCAACGTCCTGACTTTC. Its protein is CASRRSHSGANVLTF.

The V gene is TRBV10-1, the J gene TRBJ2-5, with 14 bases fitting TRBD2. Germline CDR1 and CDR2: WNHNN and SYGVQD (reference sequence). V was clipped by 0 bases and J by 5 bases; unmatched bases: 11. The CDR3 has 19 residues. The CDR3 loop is CASSESILGLAGVRETQYF. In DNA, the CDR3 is TGCGCCAGCAGTGAGTCGATTTTGGGACTAGCGGGGGTCCGCGAGACCCAGTACTTC.

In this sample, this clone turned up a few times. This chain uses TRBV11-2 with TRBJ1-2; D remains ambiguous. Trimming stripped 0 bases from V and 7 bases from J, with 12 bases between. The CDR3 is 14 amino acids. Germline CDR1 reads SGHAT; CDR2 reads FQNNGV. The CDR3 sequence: CASSLETIGSGYTF. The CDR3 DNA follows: TGTGCCAGCAGCTTAGAAACGATAGGATCTGGCTACACCTTC.

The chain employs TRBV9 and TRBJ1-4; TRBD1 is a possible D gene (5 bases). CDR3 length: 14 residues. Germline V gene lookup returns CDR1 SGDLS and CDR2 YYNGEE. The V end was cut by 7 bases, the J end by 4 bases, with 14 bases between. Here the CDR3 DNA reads TGTGCCAGCGCCAGTCAGGGCCGTAATGAAAAACTGTTTTTT. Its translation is CASASQGRNEKLFF.

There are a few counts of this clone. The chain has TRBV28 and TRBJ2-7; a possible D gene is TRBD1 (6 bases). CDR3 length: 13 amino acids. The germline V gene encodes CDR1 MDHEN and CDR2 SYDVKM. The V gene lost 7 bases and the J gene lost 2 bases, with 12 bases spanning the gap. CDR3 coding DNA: TGTGCCAGCACCCCGGACAGTACCTACGAGCAGTACTTC. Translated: CASTPDSTYEQYF.

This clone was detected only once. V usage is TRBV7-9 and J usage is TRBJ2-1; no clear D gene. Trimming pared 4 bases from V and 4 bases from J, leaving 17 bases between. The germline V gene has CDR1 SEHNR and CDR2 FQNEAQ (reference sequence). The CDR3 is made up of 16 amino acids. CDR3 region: CASSSGSLRRYNEQFF. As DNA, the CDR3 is TGTGCCAGCAGCTCCGGATCCCTTAGAAGGTACAATGAGCAGTTCTTC.

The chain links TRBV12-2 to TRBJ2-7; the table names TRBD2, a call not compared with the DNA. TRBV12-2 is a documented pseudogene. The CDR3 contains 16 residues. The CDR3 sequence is CASRFVRGDPPKEQYV. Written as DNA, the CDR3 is TGTGCAAGTCGCTTCGTGCGGGGGGACCCTCCGAAGGAGCAGTACGTC.

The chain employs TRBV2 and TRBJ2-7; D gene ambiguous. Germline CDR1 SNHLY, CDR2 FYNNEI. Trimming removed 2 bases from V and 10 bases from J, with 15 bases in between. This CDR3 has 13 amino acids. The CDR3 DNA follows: TGTGCCAGCAGTGAAAGGAAAACCTCCCCCCAGTACTTC. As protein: CASSERKTSPQYF.

CDR3 in amino acids: CASSVAPQNTIYF. CDR3 DNA sequence: TGTGCCAGCAGCGTAGCCCCTCAAAACACCATATATTTT. The rearrangement joins TRBV9 to TRBJ1-3, with no clear D. The V end lost 0 bases, the J end lost 6 bases, and 7 bases lay between the germline ends. Germline V gives CDR1 SGDLS, CDR2 YYNGEE. This CDR3 comprises 13 residues.

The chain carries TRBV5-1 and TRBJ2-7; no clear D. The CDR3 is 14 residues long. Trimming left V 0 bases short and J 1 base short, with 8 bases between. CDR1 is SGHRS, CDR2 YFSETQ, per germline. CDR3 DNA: TGCGCCAGCAGCTTGGTGGGGATTTCCTACGAGCAGTACTTC. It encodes CASSLVGISYEQYF.

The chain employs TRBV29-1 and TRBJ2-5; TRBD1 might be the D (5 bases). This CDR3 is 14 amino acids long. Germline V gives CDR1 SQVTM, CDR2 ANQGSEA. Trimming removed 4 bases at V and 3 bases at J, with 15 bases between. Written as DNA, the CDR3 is TGCAGCGTTGTAGAATTGTGGACAAAAGAGACCCAGTACTTC. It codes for CSVVELWTKETQYF.

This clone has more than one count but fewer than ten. The CDR3 region has the DNA TGTGCCAGCAGCCCGCAGACGACAGGGATCGCCTACGAGCAGTACTTC. It yields the protein CASSPQTTGIAYEQYF. The chain links TRBV28 to TRBJ2-7, with 7 nucleotides matching TRBD1. V was clipped by 6 bases and J by 2 bases; unmatched bases: 13. CDR3 length: 16 amino acids. The V gene's germline CDR1 is MDHEN and CDR2 SYDVKM.

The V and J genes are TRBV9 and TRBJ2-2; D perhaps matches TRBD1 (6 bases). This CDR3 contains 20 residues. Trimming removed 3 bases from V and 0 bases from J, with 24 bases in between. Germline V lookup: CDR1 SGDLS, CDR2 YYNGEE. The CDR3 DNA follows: TGTGCCAGCAGCGCAAAGGGGACAATCCTCCCCGGCCCGAACACCGGGGAGCTGTTTTTT. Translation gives CASSAKGTILPGPNTGELFF.

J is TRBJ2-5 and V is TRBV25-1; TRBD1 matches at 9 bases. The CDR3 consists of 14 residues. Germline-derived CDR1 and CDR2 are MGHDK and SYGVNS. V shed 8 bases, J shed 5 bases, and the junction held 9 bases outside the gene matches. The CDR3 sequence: CASRWTGDVETQYF. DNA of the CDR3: TGTGCCAGCCGCTGGACAGGGGATGTGGAGACCCAGTACTTC.

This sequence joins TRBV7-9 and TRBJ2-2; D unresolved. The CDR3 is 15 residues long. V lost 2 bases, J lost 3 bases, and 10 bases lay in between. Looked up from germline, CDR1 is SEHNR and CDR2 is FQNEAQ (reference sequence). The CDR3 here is CASSLTVLDTGELFF. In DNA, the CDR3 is TGTGCCAGCAGCTTAACGGTCCTAGACACCGGGGAGCTGTTTTTT.

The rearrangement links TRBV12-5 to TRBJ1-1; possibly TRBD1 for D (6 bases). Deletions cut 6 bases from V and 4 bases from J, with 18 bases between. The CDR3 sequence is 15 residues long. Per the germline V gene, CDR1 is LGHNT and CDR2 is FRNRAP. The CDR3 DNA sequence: TGTGCTAGTGGACCCTCCAGGGGTCGGGGCACTGAAGCTTTCTTT. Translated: CASGPSRGRGTEAFF.

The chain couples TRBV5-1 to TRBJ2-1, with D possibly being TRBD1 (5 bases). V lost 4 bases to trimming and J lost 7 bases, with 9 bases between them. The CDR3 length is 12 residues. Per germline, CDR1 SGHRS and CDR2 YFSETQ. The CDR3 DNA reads TGCGCCAGCAGCGGCTCAGGGAATGAGCAGTTCTTC. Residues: CASSGSGNEQFF.

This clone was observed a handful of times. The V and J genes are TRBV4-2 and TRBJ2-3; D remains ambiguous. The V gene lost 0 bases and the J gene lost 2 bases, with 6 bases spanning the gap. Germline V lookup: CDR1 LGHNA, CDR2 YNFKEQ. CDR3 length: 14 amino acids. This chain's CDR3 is CASSQESYTDTQYF. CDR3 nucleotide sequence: TGTGCCAGCAGCCAAGAAAGCTACACAGATACGCAGTATTTT.

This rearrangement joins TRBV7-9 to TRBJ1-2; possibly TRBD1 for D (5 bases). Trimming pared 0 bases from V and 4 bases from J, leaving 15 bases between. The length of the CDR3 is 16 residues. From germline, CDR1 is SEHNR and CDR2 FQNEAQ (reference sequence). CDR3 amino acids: CASSLASREGSYGYTF. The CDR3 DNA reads TGTGCCAGCAGCTTAGCGAGTCGGGAGGGGTCCTATGGCTACACCTTC.

CDR3 bases: TGTGCCAGCCGTAAAAGGGTTGGGGAGAACACTGAAGCTTTCTTT. Translated: CASRKRVGENTEAFF. The rearrangement links TRBV2 to TRBJ1-1; no clear D. CDR1 SNHLY and CDR2 FYNNEI come from the germline V gene. V was cut by 8 bases and J by 1 base, with 17 bases left in between. The CDR3 covers 15 residues.

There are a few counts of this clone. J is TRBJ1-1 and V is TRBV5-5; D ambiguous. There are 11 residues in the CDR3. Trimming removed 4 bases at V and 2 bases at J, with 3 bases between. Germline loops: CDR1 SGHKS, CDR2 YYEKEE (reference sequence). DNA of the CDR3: TGTGCCAGCAGCCTTAACACTGAAGCTTTCTTT. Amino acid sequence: CASSLNTEAFF.

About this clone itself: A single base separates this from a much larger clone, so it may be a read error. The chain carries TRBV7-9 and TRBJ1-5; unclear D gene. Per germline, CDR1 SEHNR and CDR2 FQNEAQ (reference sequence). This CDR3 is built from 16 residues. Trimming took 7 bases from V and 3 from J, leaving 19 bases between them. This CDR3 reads CASNLPRESYNQPQHF. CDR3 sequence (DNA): TGTGCCAGCAACCTACCCCGGGAATCGTACAATCAGCCCCAGCATTTT.

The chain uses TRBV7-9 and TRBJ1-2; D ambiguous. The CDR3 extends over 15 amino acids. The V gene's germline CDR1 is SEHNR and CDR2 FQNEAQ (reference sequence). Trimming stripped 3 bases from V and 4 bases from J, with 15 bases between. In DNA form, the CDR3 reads TGTGCCAGCAGCTTGGTGGCAGTTCGAGGCTATGGCTACACCTTC. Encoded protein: CASSLVAVRGYGYTF.